The entry below describes one T cell receptor beta chain. Its specificity is unknown. This specimen comes from a study of CD4 T cells in relation to SARS-CoV-2 and coronaviruses. The germline gives CDR1 SGHDT, CDR2 YYEEEE. V lost 1 base and J lost 5, with 17 bases in between. The CDR3 runs 16 residues. Clones were sequenced by immunoSEQ multiplex PCR, and TCRdb holds only the in-frame ones, with some missing. Among approximately 25,000 clones, 70% to 75% were seen once, and the ten largest hold roughly a sixth. The unexposed donors gave CD4+ T cells in about 2011-2019, prior to COVID-19. The cells were cultured for around ten days before CD4+ T cells were isolated.

This receptor was identified in a human donor in good health. The chain employs TRBV5-6 and TRBJ2-3, with D unresolved. What was sequenced was CD4+ T cells from PBMCs, cultured in vitro. CDR3 residues: CASSLFHLTPGDTQYF. The CDR3 region has the DNA TGTGCCAGCAGCTTGTTCCACTTAACCCCCGGAGATACGCAGTATTTT.